These 29 T cell receptor beta chains were sequenced from one sample in a study of CD8+CD57+ T cells in acquired aplastic anemia (dated by TCRdb to between 2017 and 2018). TCRdb lists the instrument as Illumina HiSeq 2000. Genomic DNA served as template for TCR beta VDJ combination and CDR3 sequence profiling. TCRdb trimmed public reads at Q25 via fastp, called clones via MiXCR and kept in-frame beta chains. Entries that share a CDR3 protein sequence are merged under the most common genes and DNA. This sample comprises some 200,000 distinct CDR3 sequences, roughly 50% of them detected only once. Together, the top ten hold approximately 20% of the sample. Expansion of CD8+CD57+ cells had been shown by flow cytometry in the patients chosen for sequencing. Sequencing input: sorted CD4+, CD8+, or CD8+CD57+ T cells (not recorded which) from PBMCs. The receptor set was obtained from a human donor with aplastic anemia.

The genes are TRBV2 and TRBJ2-1; 13 nucleotides align to TRBD2. Germline lookup yields CDR1 SNHLY and CDR2 FYNNEI. The CDR3 has 16 residues. The V gene end was trimmed by 4 bases and the J gene end by 1 base; junction bases not matched to a gene: 1. Here the CDR3 reads CASSGGLAGSYNEQFF. Written as DNA, the CDR3 is TGTGCCAGCAGTGGGGGACTAGCGGGGTCCTACAATGAGCAGTTCTTC. Supplemented by reference TRBV2 and TRBJ2-1, the full variable domain reads EPEVTQTPSHQVTQMGQEVILRCVPISNHLYFYWYRQILGQKVEFLVSFYNNEISEKSEIFDDQFSVERPDGSNFTLKIRSTKLEDSAMYFCASSGGLAGSYNEQFFGPGTRLTVL.

This clonotype was found many times. The gene calls are TRBV5-8 and TRBJ1-6; D gene uncertain. The CDR3 loop spans 14 amino acids. Trimming shortened V by 2 bases and J by 7 bases, and 10 bases separated the two germline ends. Germline loops: CDR1 SGHTS, CDR2 YDEGEE. The CDR3 reads CASSFYQENSPLHF. The CDR3 nucleotides are TGTGCCAGCAGCTTCTATCAGGAAAATTCACCCCTCCACTTT.

This clonotype was picked up a small number of times. This chain connects TRBV2 to TRBJ1-2, with no clear D. The CDR3 runs to 13 residues. The germline V gene has CDR1 SNHLY and CDR2 FYNNEI. Trimming took 9 bases from V and 8 from J, leaving 19 bases between them. The CDR3 DNA sequence: TGTGCCAGTTCCCTTCCCGAGACGGGGGGCTACACCTTC. Translated: CASSLPETGGYTF. Drawing the rest from reference TRBV2 and TRBJ1-2, the complete variable domain is EPEVTQTPSHQVTQMGQEVILRCVPISNHLYFYWYRQILGQKVEFLVSFYNNEISEKSEIFDDQFSVERPDGSNFTLKIRSTKLEDSAMYFCASSLPETGGYTFGSGTRLTVV.

At least ten counts were recorded for this clonotype. The V gene is TRBV29-1, the J gene TRBJ1-1, with D uncertain. Between the trimmed V and J ends, which lost 5 bases and 0 bases, there was a span of 10 bases. Germline lookup yields CDR1 SQVTM and CDR2 ANQGSEA. The CDR3 has 13 residues. CDR3 residues: CSVMGRMNTEAFF. For the CDR3, the DNA is TGCAGCGTTATGGGCCGTATGAACACTGAAGCTTTCTTT.

The genes are TRBV12-2 and TRBJ1-5; TRBD1 was called by the table and not checked on the DNA. TRBV12-2 is flagged as a pseudogene. This CDR3 spans 17 amino acids. The chain's CDR3 is CASRLATWDQGNQPQHF. DNA of the CDR3: TGTGCAAGTCGCTTAGCGACGTGGGATCAGGGGAATCAGCCCCAGCATTTT.

This chain uses TRBV2 with TRBJ2-7; possibly TRBD2 for D (5 bases). Germline lookup yields CDR1 SNHLY and CDR2 FYNNEI. The V end was cut by 5 bases, the J end by 0 bases, with 11 bases between. The CDR3 has 14 residues. The CDR3 loop is CASSIPGSSYEQYF. Here the CDR3 DNA reads TGTGCCAGCAGTATACCGGGGAGCTCCTACGAGCAGTACTTC.

Points on this clonotype: This sequence may be a read error, since a much larger clone differs from it by one base. This chain links TRBV6-2 or TRBV6-3 with TRBJ2-5, with a possible D match to TRBD1 (6 bases). The CDR3 totals 14 residues. The germline CDR1 and CDR2 sequences are MNHEY and SVGEGT. Trimming cost V 11 bases and J 4 bases, with 20 bases left between them. The CDR3 here is CAGTDVWTAETQYF. The CDR3 bases are TGTGCCGGCACGGACGTGTGGACAGCAGAGACCCAGTACTTC.

This sequence joins TRBV5-1 and TRBJ2-1; D assignment may be TRBD1 or TRBD2 (5 bases each). Germline-derived CDR1 and CDR2 are SGHRS and YFSETQ. The CDR3 is made up of 15 amino acids. V dropped 3 bases and J dropped 6 bases, with 16 bases sitting between them. The CDR3 loop reads CASSSGPIGFNEQFF. For the CDR3, the DNA is TGCGCCAGCAGCTCGGGACCGATTGGGTTCAATGAGCAGTTCTTC.

This chain links TRBV2 with TRBJ1-5; perhaps TRBD1 as D (5 bases). The V gene lost 6 bases and the J gene lost 2 bases, with 8 bases spanning the gap. Germline loops: CDR1 SNHLY, CDR2 FYNNEI. The CDR3 is made up of 13 amino acids. CDR3 loop: CASRQAGNQPQHF. The CDR3 DNA is TGTGCCAGCAGACAGGCGGGCAATCAGCCCCAGCATTTT.

This clonotype was picked up many times. The rearrangement links TRBV9 to TRBJ2-7; TRBD1 aligns across 10 bases. The germline V gene has CDR1 SGDLS and CDR2 YYNGEE. The V segment lost 3 bases and the J segment 2 bases; nucleotides outside the gene matches: 11. The CDR3 spans 17 residues. CDR3 coding DNA: TGTGCCAGCAGCGAGACCAGACGGGACAGGGGTCCCTACGAGCAGTACTTC. Residues: CASSETRRDRGPYEQYF.

The rearrangement links TRBV28 to TRBJ2-7; the match to TRBD1 covers 7 bases. The CDR3 consists of 14 residues. After removal of 6 bases from V and 5 bases from J, the junction contained 10 bases not matched to a gene. The V gene's germline CDR1 is MDHEN and CDR2 SYDVKM. In DNA, the CDR3 is TGTGCCAGCAGCCAGGGACAGCCCAGAGACGAGCAGTACTTC. As protein: CASSQGQPRDEQYF.

To note about this clonotype: A much larger clone differs from this one at a single base, so this may be a read error. The genes are TRBV2 and TRBJ1-3, with a possible D match to TRBD1 (6 bases). Germline CDR1 SNHLY, CDR2 FYNNEI. This CDR3 comprises 15 residues. The CDR3 bases are TGTGCCAGCAAAAAAAAGGGGGGCGAGGGAAACACCACATATTTT. Residues: CASKKKGGEGNTTYF.

In its sample, this clonotype was seen many times. The rearrangement uses TRBV2 and TRBJ2-3; 9 nucleotides align to TRBD1. V shed 5 bases, J shed 0 bases, and the junction held 3 bases outside the gene matches. CDR3 length: 15 residues. CDR1 is SNHLY and CDR2 is FYNNEI in the germline V gene. In DNA form, the CDR3 reads TGTGCCAGCAGTTTCGGGACAGGGAGCACAGATACGCAGTATTTT. This codes for CASSFGTGSTDTQYF.

The rearrangement joins TRBV7-9 to TRBJ1-1, with D perhaps TRBD1 (6 bases). Between the trimmed V and J ends, which lost 8 bases and 5 bases, there was a span of 9 bases. The CDR3 extends over 11 amino acids. Germline CDR1 reads SEHNR; CDR2 reads FQNEAQ (reference sequence). The CDR3 DNA reads TGTGCCAGCGCGCAGGGGACTGAAGCTTTCTTT. As protein: CASAQGTEAFF.

Details on this clonotype: At one end, the junction sequence differs from germline, possibly due to a read error. V gene TRBV19 combines with J gene TRBJ1-5; no clear D. CDR3 size: 16 residues. Germline V gives CDR1 LNHDA, CDR2 SQIVND (reference sequence). The CDR3 nucleotides are TGTGCCGGTAGTATATCTTGGCCGTATGGCAATCAGCCCCAGCATTTT. Translation gives CAGSISWPYGNQPQHF.

As concerns this clonotype: With a much larger clone just one base away, this may be a read error. The chain carries TRBV25-1 and TRBJ1-1; tentative D call: TRBD1 (5 bases). The V end was cut by 6 bases, the J end by 7 bases, with 15 bases between. CDR1 MGHDK and CDR2 SYGVNS come from the germline V gene. The CDR3 is 13 amino acids. The CDR3 sequence is CASRLGVPFEAFF. DNA for the CDR3: TGTGCCAGCAGACTAGGGGTACCTTTTGAAGCTTTCTTT.

The chain links TRBV9 to TRBJ2-7, with 8 bases that match TRBD1. Trimming at V came to 4 bases and at J to 2 bases, leaving 8 bases not matched to a gene. The CDR3 loop spans 15 amino acids. In germline, CDR1 is SGDLS, CDR2 YYNGEE. The CDR3 reads CASSPEDRVTYEQYF. In nucleotides, the CDR3 is TGTGCCAGCAGCCCCGAGGACAGGGTTACCTACGAGCAGTACTTC. The full variable domain, with the rest looked up from reference TRBV9 and TRBJ2-7, is DSGVTQTPKHLITATGQRVTLRCSPRSGDLSVYWYQQSLDQGLQFLIQYYNGEERAKGNILERFSAQQFPDLHSELNLSSLELGDSALYFCASSPEDRVTYEQYFGPGTRLTVT.

This clonotype was seen ten or more times. The chain couples TRBV9 to TRBJ2-7, with D maybe TRBD1 (5 bases). There are 14 residues in the CDR3. Germline-derived CDR1 and CDR2 are SGDLS and YYNGEE. The ends were cut back, 6 bases at V and 1 base at J, with 14 bases in the middle. In nucleotides, the CDR3 is TGTGCCAGCAAACCAGGGCCCAATTCCTACGAGCAGTACTTC. This sequence encodes CASKPGPNSYEQYF.

For this clonotype: A much larger clone is a single base away; this may be a read error. V gene TRBV12-3 or TRBV12-4 combines with J gene TRBJ1-1; D is undetermined. The CDR3 runs to 13 residues. As DNA, the CDR3 is TGTGCCGGCAGTTTATTCCGGAACACTGAAGCTTTCTTT. Its translation is CAGSLFRNTEAFF.

This chain joins TRBV11-2 and TRBJ2-6; D ambiguous. The CDR3 length is 11 residues. Germline CDR1 and CDR2: SGHAT and FQNNGV. V was trimmed by 4 bases and J by 5 bases, leaving 0 bases between them. The CDR3, as DNA: TGTGCCAGCAGCTGGGCCAACGTCCTGACTTTC. This sequence encodes CASSWANVLTF.

The V gene is TRBV12-3 or TRBV12-4, the J gene TRBJ2-7, with D possibly being TRBD1 or TRBD2 (6 bases each). Trimming pared 8 bases from V and 7 bases from J, leaving 27 bases between. The length of the CDR3 is 16 residues. CDR3 protein: CASSPPRGADPNEQYF. DNA for the CDR3: TGTGCCAGCTCACCACCGAGGGGGGCCGACCCCAATGAGCAGTACTTC.

This clonotype was seen at least ten times. The CDR3 region is CASSEEGQGSHGYTF. The CDR3 nucleotides read TGTGCCAGCAGTGAAGAAGGGCAGGGAAGTCATGGCTACACCTTC. The chain links TRBV25-1 to TRBJ1-2; possibly TRBD1 for D (5 bases). Trimming took 2 bases from V and 6 from J, leaving 16 bases between them. Germline V gives CDR1 MGHDK, CDR2 SYGVNS. The CDR3 is made up of 15 amino acids.

This clonotype was counted many times. The J gene is TRBJ1-4, the V gene TRBV7-9, with 8 nucleotides matching TRBD1. The CDR3 totals 16 residues. Losses at the gene ends were 8 bases for V and 2 bases for J; bases not matched to a gene: 10. CDR1 and CDR2 from the germline V gene are SEHNR and FQNEAQ (reference sequence). The CDR3 sequence is CASRRTGFITNEKLFF. As DNA, the CDR3 is TGTGCCAGCCGAAGGACAGGGTTTATCACTAATGAAAAACTGTTTTTT.

This clonotype was seen many times. CDR3 in amino acids: CASSYSKGYEKLFF. The CDR3 DNA sequence: TGTGCCAGCAGTTACTCGAAGGGGTATGAAAAACTGTTTTTT. The V call is TRBV6-5, the J call TRBJ1-4; D perhaps matches TRBD1 (5 bases). The CDR3 is made up of 14 amino acids. Germline assignment: CDR1 MNHEY and CDR2 SVGAGI. V was trimmed by 0 bases and J by 6 bases, leaving 8 bases between them.

In its sample, this clonotype was seen many times. This chain connects TRBV19 to TRBJ2-7; perhaps TRBD2 as D (5 bases). Deletions cut 4 bases from V and 7 bases from J, with 14 bases between. Germline assignment: CDR1 LNHDA and CDR2 SQIVND (reference sequence). The CDR3 has 13 amino acids. For the CDR3, the DNA is TGTGCCAGTAGTAGCCAACATACGGGGGAGCAGTACTTC. Amino acid sequence: CASSSQHTGEQYF.

This clonotype was counted ten times or more. V is TRBV19 and J is TRBJ1-5; a possible D gene is TRBD1 (6 bases). The V and J ends lost 1 base and 5 bases respectively, with 12 bases between them. CDR3 length equals 15 residues. CDR1 LNHDA and CDR2 SQIVND come from the germline V gene (reference sequence). CDR3 in amino acids: CASSIGQDRHQPQHF. CDR3 nucleotides: TGTGCCAGTAGTATAGGCCAGGACAGACATCAGCCCCAGCATTTT.

This clonotype was counted many times. V gene TRBV12-3 or TRBV12-4 combines with J gene TRBJ1-1, with TRBD1 matching over 7 bases. The CDR3 is 14 amino acids. V shed 3 bases, J shed 1 base, and the junction held 2 bases outside the gene matches. The CDR3 DNA is TGTGCCAGCAGTTTTTCAGGGGGGAACACTGAAGCTTTCTTT. It translates to CASSFSGGNTEAFF.

Many counts were recorded for this clonotype. V usage is TRBV5-1 and J usage is TRBJ1-1; tentatively, D is TRBD1 (6 bases). This CDR3 contains 15 residues. Per the germline V gene, CDR1 is SGHRS and CDR2 is YFSETQ. V lost 0 bases, J lost 6 bases, and 15 bases lay in between. The CDR3 spells CASSLALDSIAEAFF. The CDR3 DNA is TGCGCCAGCAGCTTGGCCTTGGACAGCATAGCTGAAGCTTTCTTT.

The chain carries TRBV7-8 and TRBJ1-2, with TRBD1 matching 8 bases. Losses at the gene ends were 7 bases for V and 3 bases for J; bases not matched to a gene: 7. This CDR3 is 14 amino acids long. The germline gives CDR1 SGHVS, CDR2 FQNEAQ. The CDR3 DNA reads TGTGCCAGCACAGGGGGCAGGCTTGACTATGGCTACACCTTC. Protein: CASTGGRLDYGYTF.